The 13 T cell receptor beta chains below were found in one sample sequenced in a study of brain T cells in children with intractable seizures. The protocol was immunoSEQ multiplex PCR, while the TCRdb copy is restricted to in-frame clones and leaves out a portion. The table includes 60,000 to 65,000 clones, about 96% detected once. The material sequenced was peripheral blood, taken at surgery. Receptor source: a boy under two years old with focal cortical dysplasia and intractable seizures.

The J gene is TRBJ2-3, the V gene TRBV4-1, with 11 bases lining up with TRBD2. With V trimmed by 1 base and J by 3 bases, 3 bases remained unmatched. Per the germline V gene, CDR1 is MGHRA and CDR2 is YSYEKL. The CDR3 has 16 amino acids. The CDR3, as DNA: TGCGCCAGCAGCCAAGGTAGCGGGGGGGGGACAGATACGCAGTATTTT. Translating it yields CASSQGSGGGTDTQYF.

The genes are TRBV9 and TRBJ1-4, with a possible D match to TRBD1 (5 bases). The CDR3 has 15 amino acids. The V gene lost 2 bases and the J gene lost 8 bases, with 16 bases spanning the gap. Per the germline V gene, CDR1 is SGDLS and CDR2 is YYNGEE. CDR3 sequence (DNA): TGTGCCAGCAGCGTCGGCGCGGGGGATGGAGAAAAACTGTTTTTT. Protein product: CASSVGAGDGEKLFF.

V and J are TRBV4-3 and TRBJ2-3; 9 bases map to TRBD1. The CDR3 length is 16 residues. Germline V gene lookup returns CDR1 LGHNA and CDR2 YSLEER. After removal of 0 bases from V and 5 bases from J, the junction contained 6 bases not matched to a gene. The CDR3 spells CASSQDRQGVGDTQYF. CDR3 sequence (DNA): TGCGCCAGCAGCCAAGATAGACAGGGGGTAGGAGATACGCAGTATTTT.

V is TRBV5-5 and J is TRBJ2-3, with 8 positions matching TRBD2. Trimming took 5 bases from V and 2 from J; bases not matched to a gene: 7. CDR1 is SGHKS, CDR2 YYEKEE, per germline (reference sequence). The CDR3 is 15 amino acids. The CDR3 region is CASSSTSGPTDTQYF. The CDR3 bases are TGTGCCAGCAGTTCTACTAGCGGACCCACAGATACGCAGTATTTT.

This chain uses TRBV20-1 with TRBJ2-3, with TRBD2 identical over 7 bases. The germline gives CDR1 DFQATT, CDR2 SNEGSKA (reference sequence). Trimming cost V 3 bases and J 5 bases; bases outside gene matches: 8. The CDR3 spans 14 residues. Here the CDR3 reads CSASPWEGGDTQYF. In DNA form, the CDR3 reads TGCAGTGCTAGTCCGTGGGAGGGAGGAGATACGCAGTATTTT.

This clone was found a few times. V usage is TRBV25-1 and J usage is TRBJ1-3, with D possibly TRBD1 on 5 matching bases. The CDR3 covers 16 residues. The V gene's germline CDR1 is MGHDK and CDR2 SYGVNS. V was shortened by 6 bases and J by 0 bases, with 15 bases between the two germline ends. The CDR3 region is CASSIGRDFSGNTIYF. CDR3 nucleotides: TGTGCCAGCAGCATAGGCCGGGACTTCTCTGGAAACACCATATATTTT.

The CDR3: CASSIDRGEGPLNYEQFF. The CDR3 bases are TGTGCCAGTAGTATAGATCGGGGGGAGGGCCCTCTAAACTATGAGCAGTTCTTC. The chain is built from TRBV19 and TRBJ2-1, with 7 bases lining up with TRBD2. This CDR3 spans 18 amino acids. From germline, CDR1 is LNHDA and CDR2 SQIVND (reference sequence). V lost 0 bases and J lost 8; bases outside the gene matches: 16.

V gene TRBV6-1 combines with J gene TRBJ2-1, with unresolved D. Germline CDR1 and CDR2: MNHNS and SASEGT. The CDR3 totals 16 residues. Trimming left V 4 bases short and J 3 bases short, with 16 bases between. The CDR3 is CASSGRVPVLYNEQFF. CDR3 DNA sequence: TGTGCCAGCAGTGGAAGGGTTCCGGTACTCTACAATGAGCAGTTCTTC.

This rearrangement joins TRBV9 to TRBJ1-6; D call uncertain. This CDR3 is built from 15 residues. Germline loops: CDR1 SGDLS, CDR2 YYNGEE. V lost 0 bases, J lost 10 bases, and 14 bases lay in between. The CDR3 nucleotides are TGTGCCAGCAGCGTAGCGGGCGGCCGAGGATCACCCCTCCACTTT. This codes for CASSVAGGRGSPLHF.

The chain uses TRBV7-9 and TRBJ1-4; TRBD1 matches 7 bases. The CDR3 loop spans 15 amino acids. Germline assignment: CDR1 SEHNR and CDR2 FQNEAQ (reference sequence). The V gene end was trimmed by 1 base and the J gene end by 2 bases; junction bases not matched to a gene: 1. Here the CDR3 DNA reads TGTGCCAGCAGCTTAGAAGGGGGCACTAATGAAAAACTGTTTTTT. The encoded protein is CASSLEGGTNEKLFF.

The chain has TRBV24-1 and TRBJ2-7; D gene uncertain. This CDR3 is 13 amino acids long. Trimming left V 4 bases short and J 0 bases short, with 6 bases between. Germline V gives CDR1 KGHDR, CDR2 SFDVKD. The CDR3 DNA reads TGTGCCACCAGTGACGACAACTCCTACGAGCAGTACTTC. Residues: CATSDDNSYEQYF.

This clone was recorded once. The J gene is TRBJ2-3, the V gene TRBV28, with TRBD2 identical over 8 bases. Germline CDR1 and CDR2: MDHEN and SYDVKM. This CDR3 region has 16 residues. V was clipped by 5 bases and J by 6 bases; unmatched bases: 13. The CDR3 bases are TGTGCCAGCAGTGGAGCGGGAGCAGGCAACACGGATACGCAGTATTTT. Amino acid sequence: CASSGAGAGNTDTQYF.

The rearrangement links TRBV7-9 to TRBJ2-7; D possibly corresponds to TRBD1 (6 bases). Germline-derived CDR1 and CDR2 are SEHNR and FQNEAQ (reference sequence). The length of the CDR3 is 12 residues. The V end lost 1 base, the J end lost 6 bases, and 7 bases lay between the germline ends. The CDR3 nucleotides are TGTGCCAGCAGCTTAGGAGGGGGCGAGCAGTACTTC. Encoded protein: CASSLGGGEQYF.